This T cell receptor (beta chain) comes out of a study of blood T cells in healthy people across ages. Study-wide background: When template switching was applied, about one barcoded beta molecule was captured per two T cells. Study outcomes and limitations: The study could not conclusively compare naive and antigen-experienced cells, given its unsorted PBMCs.

This clonotype occurred a few times. The antigen is not known. Germline CDR1 is SGHTA and CDR2 is FQGTGA. This CDR3 comprises 18 residues. Between the trimmed V and J ends, which lost 1 base and 0 bases, there was a span of 18 bases. A second about 6 to 12 cycle PCR used barcoded and J-beta primers. Each single sample gave us at least 2.5 million CDR3-containing paired-end reads. From the 5' RACE reads, TCRdb called clonotypes with MiXCR, one entry per CDR3 protein. The sample contains about 1,500,000 distinct CDR3 sequences, roughly 27% of which appear only once. This TCR came from a woman aged 25 to 39 in good health. The chain has TRBV7-3 and TRBJ1-1; D call uncertain. Input material: blood. The CDR3: CASSLMGSPGSMNTEAFF. The CDR3 DNA is TGTGCCAGCAGCTTAATGGGGTCGCCTGGTAGTATGAACACTGAAGCTTTCTTT. The whole variable domain, filled in from reference TRBV7-3 and TRBJ1-1, reads GAGVSQTPSNKVTEKGKYVELRCDPISGHTALYWYRQSLGQGPEFLIYFQGTGAADDSGLPNDRFFAVRPEGSVSTLKIQRTERGDSAVYLCASSLMGSPGSMNTEAFFGQGTRLTVV.